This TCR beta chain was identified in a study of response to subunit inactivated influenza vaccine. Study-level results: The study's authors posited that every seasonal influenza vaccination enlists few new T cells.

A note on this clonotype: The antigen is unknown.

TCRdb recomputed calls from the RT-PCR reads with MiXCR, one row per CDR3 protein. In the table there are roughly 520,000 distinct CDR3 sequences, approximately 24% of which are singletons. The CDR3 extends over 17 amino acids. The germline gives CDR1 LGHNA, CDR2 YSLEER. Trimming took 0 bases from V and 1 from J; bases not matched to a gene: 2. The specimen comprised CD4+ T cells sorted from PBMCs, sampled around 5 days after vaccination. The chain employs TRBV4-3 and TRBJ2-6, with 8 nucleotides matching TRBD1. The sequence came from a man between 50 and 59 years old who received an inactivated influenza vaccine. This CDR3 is CASSQDGQGSGANVLTF. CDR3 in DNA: TGCGCCAGCAGCCAAGATGGACAGGGTTCTGGGGCCAACGTCCTGACTTTC.